The clone carrying this TCR beta chain showed up many times. What it recognizes is unknown. These data belong to a study of T cells after posttransplantation cyclophosphamide. The study's findings and limits: Tissue-infiltrating T cells from skin or gut overlapped little with blood T cells.

Here immunoSEQ multiplex PCR was the method, and the copy in TCRdb shows in-frame clones only, minus some. The table lists roughly 7,000 clones, with no singletons. The germline gives CDR1 MNHNY, CDR2 SVGAGI (reference sequence). The CDR3 is made up of 15 amino acids. After removal of 5 bases from V and 0 bases from J, the junction contained 5 bases not matched to a gene. A marrow graft followed busulfan-fludarabine conditioning, with cyclophosphamide on days +3 and +4. The gene calls are TRBV6-6 and TRBJ2-5, with 8 bases fitting TRBD1. This receptor was identified in a female patient aged 50-59 years who received an allogeneic stem cell transplant from an unrelated donor, was CMV-positive, and had acute GVHD only. A share of the T cells may be of graft donor origin. Sample: PBMCs, taken after allogeneic stem cell transplant with posttransplant cyclophosphamide. CDR3 in amino acids: CASSHGQGHQETQYF. DNA for the CDR3: TGTGCCAGCAGTCATGGACAGGGCCACCAAGAGACCCAGTACTTC.